The next 28 T cell receptor beta chains were all read from a single sample in a study of blood T cell repertoires in COVID-19. Using immunoSEQ multiplex PCR, the repertoire was profiled, and TCRdb retains in-frame clones only, with some absent. The sample holds about 82,000 clones, approximately 82% seen once. Specimen: peripheral blood. The origin of the receptors is a woman aged 55-70 years with acute or convalescent COVID-19.

The chain uses TRBV5-1 and TRBJ1-2, with 7 bases lining up with TRBD1. Germline V CDR1 and CDR2: SGHRS, YFSETQ. The CDR3 is 14 residues long. Losses at the gene ends were 3 bases for V and 8 bases for J; bases not matched to a gene: 10. CDR3 region: CASSSATGTLGYTF. The CDR3 coding sequence is TGCGCCAGCAGCTCCGCGACAGGGACGTTAGGCTACACCTTC.

This chain links TRBV27 with TRBJ2-2; possibly TRBD2 for D (6 bases). CDR1 is MNHEY and CDR2 is SMNVEV in the germline V gene (reference sequence). V was pared by 3 bases and J by 0 bases, with 11 bases between. This CDR3 is 16 amino acids long. Written as DNA, the CDR3 is TGTGCCAGCAGTTTTTCCGGGACTTCGAACACCGGGGAGCTGTTTTTT. It translates to CASSFSGTSNTGELFF.

The gene calls are TRBV20-1 and TRBJ1-3, with a tentative D call TRBD1 (5 bases). The CDR3 covers 13 residues. CDR1 is DFQATT and CDR2 is SNEGSKA in the germline V gene (reference sequence). V was trimmed by 3 bases and J by 2 bases, leaving 8 bases between them. The chain's CDR3 is CSASVGAGNTIYF. The CDR3 bases are TGCAGTGCTAGTGTAGGGGCTGGAAACACCATATATTTT.

The chain has TRBV18 and TRBJ2-6, with D possibly being TRBD1 (5 bases). Deletions cut 5 bases from V and 2 bases from J, with 13 bases between. Germline lookup yields CDR1 KGHSH and CDR2 LQKENI. The CDR3 extends over 16 amino acids. CDR3 amino acids: CASSTLRATGANVLTF. In nucleotides, the CDR3 is TGTGCCAGCTCAACACTCAGGGCTACTGGGGCCAACGTCCTGACTTTC.

The chain uses TRBV7-2 and TRBJ1-3; TRBD1 agrees at 8 bases. The CDR3 consists of 18 residues. Germline-derived CDR1 and CDR2 are SGHTA and FQGNSA. Unmatched junction bases numbered 9, after V lost 2 bases and J lost 0 bases. Written as DNA, the CDR3 is TGTGCCAGCAGCTTAAGGAGGGACAGGATGTTCTCTGGAAACACCATATATTTT. It codes for CASSLRRDRMFSGNTIYF.

The chain combines TRBV5-6 with TRBJ2-1; D ambiguous. There are 16 residues in the CDR3. The V and J ends lost 0 bases and 8 bases respectively, with 18 bases between them. Per germline, CDR1 SGHDT and CDR2 YYEEEE. CDR3 sequence reads: CASSLVGRRNHDEQFF. CDR3 DNA: TGTGCCAGCAGCTTGGTAGGCAGGCGTAATCACGATGAGCAGTTCTTC.

V usage is TRBV5-1 and J usage is TRBJ2-7; TRBD1 agrees at 8 bases. CDR3 length equals 14 residues. The germline V gene encodes CDR1 SGHRS and CDR2 YFSETQ. Trimming took 4 bases from V and 2 from J; bases not matched to a gene: 5. CDR3 in DNA: TGCGCCAGCAGCGTGACAGGGGACGCCTACGAGCAGTACTTC. This encodes CASSVTGDAYEQYF. Complete variable domain (other parts from reference TRBV5-1 and TRBJ2-7): KAGVTQTPRYLIKTRGQQVTLSCSPISGHRSVSWYQQTPGQGLQFLFEYFSETQRNKGNFPGRFSGRQFSNSRSEMNVSTLELGDSALYLCASSVTGDAYEQYFGPGTRLTVT.

This chain joins TRBV6-5 and TRBJ2-3; perhaps TRBD1 as D (6 bases). The V gene lost 6 bases and the J gene lost 2 bases, with 12 bases spanning the gap. The CDR3 contains 14 residues. CDR1 and CDR2 (germline): MNHEY, SVGAGI. CDR3: CASRTRGHTDTQYF. CDR3 coding DNA: TGTGCCAGCAGGACTCGGGGACACACAGATACGCAGTATTTT.

This clone was detected a few times. CDR3: CASRLDRVSPLHF. CDR3 nucleotide sequence: TGTGCCAGCAGACTGGACAGGGTTTCACCCCTCCACTTT. The V gene is TRBV12-3 or TRBV12-4, the J gene TRBJ1-6; 8 positions match TRBD1. The CDR3 loop spans 13 amino acids. The V gene end was trimmed by 6 bases and the J gene end by 9 bases; junction bases not matched to a gene: 4.

V gene TRBV30 combines with J gene TRBJ2-1, with D maybe TRBD2 (5 bases). Deletions cut 1 base from V and 7 bases from J, with 8 bases between. The CDR3 spans 12 residues. Germline-derived CDR1 and CDR2 are GTSNPN and SVGIG (reference sequence). The CDR3 protein is CAWSASGNEQFF. Here the CDR3 DNA reads TGTGCCTGGAGTGCTTCGGGGAATGAGCAGTTCTTC. Complete variable domain (other parts from reference TRBV30 and TRBJ2-1): SQTIHQWPATLVQPVGSPLSLECTVEGTSNPNLYWYRQAAGRGLQLLFYSVGIGQISSEVPQNLSASRPQDRQFILSSKKLLLSDSGFYLCAWSASGNEQFFGPGTRLTVL.

The gene calls are TRBV5-6 and TRBJ1-1; no clear D gene. Germline V lookup: CDR1 SGHDT, CDR2 YYEEEE. This CDR3 has 15 amino acids. Trimming removed 0 bases from V and 4 bases from J, with 13 bases in between. The CDR3, as DNA: TGTGCCAGCAGCTTGGAGCGATACACGGGCACTGAAGCTTTCTTT. The encoded protein is CASSLERYTGTEAFF.

The V gene is TRBV4-1, the J gene TRBJ2-7; TRBD2 matches 7 bases. The germline CDR1 and CDR2 sequences are MGHRA and YSYEKL. With V trimmed by 4 bases and J by 6 bases, 12 bases remained unmatched. This CDR3 spans 15 amino acids. The CDR3 nucleotides read TGCGCCAGCAGCCTCCAGCGGGGCGCAAAGTCCGAGCAGTACTTC. Translating gives CASSLQRGAKSEQYF.

V and J are TRBV4-1 and TRBJ2-5; possible D gene TRBD1, 5 bases. Looked up from germline, CDR1 is MGHRA and CDR2 is YSYEKL. The CDR3 extends over 16 amino acids. Trimming shortened V by 0 bases and J by 0 bases, and 11 bases separated the two germline ends. DNA of the CDR3: TGCGCCAGCAGCCAAGAAGGGGCAGGGTACCAAGAGACCCAGTACTTC. Its protein is CASSQEGAGYQETQYF.

V is TRBV10-2 and J is TRBJ1-5; D call uncertain. The CDR3 has 13 amino acids. The ends were cut back, 10 bases at V and 0 bases at J, with 10 bases in the middle. Germline V gene sequence: CDR1 WSHSY, CDR2 SAAADI. The DNA for the CDR3 is TGCGCCAACAAACGGGATAGCAATCAGCCCCAGCATTTT. It yields the protein CANKRDSNQPQHF.

In this sample, this clone turned up a few times. The V gene is TRBV3-1 (or the pseudogene TRBV3-2), the J gene TRBJ2-7; D might be TRBD1 (6 bases). V was clipped by 1 base and J by 0 bases, with 10 bases between them. The germline V gene encodes CDR1 LGHDT and CDR2 YNNKEL (reference sequence). This CDR3 spans 15 amino acids. Written as DNA, the CDR3 is TGTGCCAGCAGCCAAGGCCAGGGGCCCTCCTACGAGCAGTACTTC. Translation: CASSQGQGPSYEQYF.

This rearrangement joins TRBV7-2 to TRBJ1-2, with TRBD1 as a possible D gene (5 bases). There are 15 residues in the CDR3. The V and J ends lost 0 bases and 4 bases respectively, with 12 bases between them. Per the germline V gene, CDR1 is SGHTA and CDR2 is FQGNSA. The CDR3 reads CASSLAGQVIYGYTF. CDR3 coding DNA: TGTGCCAGCAGCTTAGCGGGGCAGGTCATCTATGGCTACACCTTC. Using reference TRBV7-2 and TRBJ1-2 for the parts outside the CDR3, the full variable domain is GAGVSQSPSNKVTEKGKDVELRCDPISGHTALYWYRQSLGQGLEFLIYFQGNSAPDKSGLPSDRFSAERTGGSVSTLTIQRTQQEDSAVYLCASSLAGQVIYGYTFGSGTRLTVV.

This chain connects TRBV9 to TRBJ2-3, with D tentatively TRBD1 (6 bases). This CDR3 comprises 15 residues. CDR1 and CDR2 (germline): SGDLS, YYNGEE. V dropped 2 bases and J dropped 2 bases, with 12 bases sitting between them. CDR3 sequence (DNA): TGTGCCAGCAGCGTGCAGACAGGACCCACAGATACGCAGTATTTT. It yields the protein CASSVQTGPTDTQYF.

This chain uses TRBV5-4 with TRBJ2-3; 9 bases align to TRBD1. The V and J ends lost 3 bases and 3 bases, in that order; junction bases with no gene match: 5. This CDR3 region has 15 residues. Germline V gene data show CDR1 as SGHNT and CDR2 as YYREEE (reference sequence). CDR3 sequence (DNA): TGTGCCAGCAGCTCCCAGGACAGGGGTACAGATACGCAGTATTTT. Translation gives CASSSQDRGTDTQYF.

The rearrangement uses TRBV11-3 and TRBJ2-6, with 8 bases aligning to TRBD2. The CDR3 spans 19 residues. V lost 4 bases, J lost 1 base, and 12 bases stayed unmatched. The germline V gene encodes CDR1 SGHNT and CDR2 YENEEA. CDR3 protein: CASSYGNGRGQSGANVLTF. The CDR3 nucleotides are TGTGCCAGCAGCTACGGGAACGGGAGGGGCCAGTCTGGGGCCAACGTCCTGACTTTC.

The chain employs TRBV4-2 and TRBJ1-4; 7 nucleotides align to TRBD1. In germline, CDR1 is LGHNA, CDR2 YNFKEQ. V shed 0 bases and J 6 bases; nucleotides not matched to a gene: 10. The CDR3 is 17 amino acids. The CDR3 DNA reads TGTGCCAGCAGCCAAGAAGAGACAGGGCTGTCCGATGAAAAACTGTTTTTT. Its protein is CASSQEETGLSDEKLFF.

The J gene is TRBJ2-5, the V gene TRBV24-1; TRBD2 matches at 14 bases. Germline V lookup: CDR1 KGHDR, CDR2 SFDVKD. The CDR3 loop spans 14 amino acids. V lost 9 bases to trimming and J lost 4 bases; unmatched junction nucleotides: 3. This CDR3 is CATGTSGSLETQYF. CDR3 nucleotides: TGTGCCACCGGGACTAGCGGGAGTTTAGAGACCCAGTACTTC.

The chain joins TRBV16 to TRBJ2-7; D may be TRBD1 (5 bases). Trimming took off 4 bases at V and 0 bases at J, with 7 bases between the two ends. The V gene's germline CDR1 is KGHSY and CDR2 FQNENV. CDR3 size: 13 residues. CDR3 DNA sequence: TGTGCCAGCAGCCCGACAGTCTCCTACGAGCAGTACTTC. Translation: CASSPTVSYEQYF.

The genes are TRBV2 and TRBJ1-6; 9 bases map to TRBD1. J lost 9 bases, V lost 6 bases, and 0 bases had no gene match. Germline values: CDR1 SNHLY, CDR2 FYNNEI. The CDR3 contains 12 residues. The CDR3 here is CASRTGGSPLHF. The CDR3 nucleotides read TGTGCCAGCAGGACAGGGGGTTCACCCCTCCACTTT.

The chain has TRBV19 and TRBJ1-1, with TRBD1 matching 7 bases. This CDR3 is 15 amino acids long. V dropped 7 bases and J dropped 2; count of bases not matched to a gene: 10. Germline CDR1 LNHDA, CDR2 SQIVND (reference sequence). The CDR3 is CASMYRDRSNTEAFF. As DNA, the CDR3 is TGTGCCAGTATGTACCGGGACAGAAGTAACACTGAAGCTTTCTTT.

The J gene is TRBJ2-3, the V gene TRBV11-2; 10 bases align to TRBD2. Per the germline V gene, CDR1 is SGHAT and CDR2 is FQNNGV. This CDR3 spans 16 amino acids. J gave up 2 bases and V 5 bases, and 7 bases lay outside the gene matches. For the CDR3, the DNA is TGTGCCAGCAGCCTACTAGCGGGATTTTACACAGATACGCAGTATTTT. The encoded protein is CASSLLAGFYTDTQYF.

The chain links TRBV4-2 to TRBJ2-3; the match to TRBD2 covers 9 bases. Germline trimming cut 1 base from V and 5 bases from J; bases unmatched to any gene: 10. This CDR3 contains 17 residues. CDR1 is LGHNA, CDR2 YNFKEQ, per germline. Here the CDR3 DNA reads TGTGCCAGCAGCCAAGGTATTAGCGGGGGCGCGGGAGATACGCAGTATTTT. It yields the protein CASSQGISGGAGDTQYF.

The chain carries TRBV11-3 and TRBJ2-5; 10 positions agree with TRBD2. Germline V gene data show CDR1 as SGHNT and CDR2 as YENEEA. J was trimmed by 4 bases and V by 4 bases; bases with no gene match: 15. The CDR3 contains 18 residues. The CDR3 DNA sequence: TGTGCCAGCAGCTGGGCGAGGAAGCGGGAGGGTGGGGTAGAGACCCAGTACTTC. This encodes CASSWARKREGGVETQYF.

The chain is built from TRBV3-1 (or the pseudogene TRBV3-2) and TRBJ1-1, with 10 bases matching TRBD1. The CDR3 runs to 14 residues. Germline V CDR1 and CDR2: LGHDT, YNNKEL (reference sequence). V shed 3 bases, J shed 5 bases, and the junction held 3 bases outside the gene matches. The CDR3 sequence is CASSQPGQGTEAFF. For the CDR3, the DNA is TGTGCCAGCAGCCAGCCGGGACAGGGGACTGAAGCTTTCTTT.